This TCR beta chain appears in the sequencing data of a study of molecular identifiers for immune sequencing clone quantification. Germline CDR1 SEHNR, CDR2 FQNEAQ (reference sequence). The CDR3 runs to 14 residues. Trimming cost V 5 bases and J 2 bases, with 9 bases left between them. Input for naive CD8 libraries was roughly 17,000 to 1,000,000 sorted cells; the RNA fraction used was 10%, 30% or 50%. Sorting recovered naive CD8 T cells on a CD8+CD4-CCR7+CD45RA+ profile. Study-wide results and limits: Over 98% of CMV-specific effector molecules, but under 1% of naive ones, were in clones above 20 copies.

The bulk TCR libraries were made with methods described before and with listed TCR primers. TCRdb re-called the PCR reads through MiXCR, storing one row per CDR3 protein. The sample holds about 640,000 distinct CDR3 sequences, 20% seen once. This clonotype was seen at least ten times. The antigen remains undetermined. The V gene is TRBV7-9, the J gene TRBJ1-4; D is undetermined. The source of this sequence is a human donor in good health. Some libraries in this study had Jurkat cell RNA spiked in. Material: naive CD8+ T cells from blood, with Jurkat cell RNA spiked in. Subset specified: FACS-sorted CD8+CD4-CCR7+CD45RA+ naive T cells. CDR3 in DNA: TGTGCCAGCAGCCCCCGGGCGACTAATGAAAAACTGTTTTTT. Translation gives CASSPRATNEKLFF.